Each of the 29 T cell receptor beta chains below was sequenced from the same sample in a study of cytomegalovirus exposure and HLA in healthy donors. Profiling relied on immunoSEQ multiplex PCR, and the TCRdb table lists in-frame clones only, not all of them. The sample holds roughly 130,000 clones, around 89% seen once. Sequenced: PBMCs. These receptors were taken from a woman in her 30s in good health and CMV-seropositive.

This clone was observed a handful of times. The chain carries TRBV12-5 and TRBJ1-5; D gene unclear. Germline V gives CDR1 LGHNT, CDR2 FRNRAP. The CDR3 runs 17 residues. V shed 0 bases and J shed 4 bases, with 16 bases lying between them. This CDR3 is CASGLVRFRKSNQPQHF. For the CDR3, the DNA is TGTGCTAGTGGTTTGGTAAGGTTCAGGAAATCTAATCAGCCCCAGCATTTT.

This clone was observed once. This rearrangement joins TRBV5-1 to TRBJ2-2; TRBD2 matches 8 bases. Per the germline V gene, CDR1 is SGHRS and CDR2 is YFSETQ. V was pared by 1 base and J by 7 bases, with 12 bases of the junction left unmatched. The CDR3 is 17 amino acids. As DNA, the CDR3 is TGCGCCAGCAGCTTGTGGGCCGCGGGGGGCGTCGGCGGGGAGCTGTTTTTT. Translating it yields CASSLWAAGGVGGELFF.

CDR3 sequence reads: CASSLGEAHSYEQYF. CDR3 DNA: TGCGCCAGCAGCTTGGGGGAGGCCCACTCCTACGAGCAGTACTTC. The chain carries TRBV5-1 and TRBJ2-7; a weak D match, TRBD2 (6 bases). The CDR3 contains 15 residues. The V gene's germline CDR1 is SGHRS and CDR2 YFSETQ. Trimming left V 0 bases short and J 0 bases short, with 10 bases between. Supplemented by reference TRBV5-1 and TRBJ2-7, the full variable domain reads KAGVTQTPRYLIKTRGQQVTLSCSPISGHRSVSWYQQTPGQGLQFLFEYFSETQRNKGNFPGRFSGRQFSNSRSEMNVSTLELGDSALYLCASSLGEAHSYEQYFGPGTRLTVT.

This clone was picked up many times. The chain links TRBV2 to TRBJ2-7, with D perhaps TRBD1 (5 bases). The CDR3 spans 12 residues. Trimming took 7 bases from V and 3 from J, leaving 10 bases between them. Germline CDR1 is SNHLY and CDR2 is FYNNEI. CDR3 nucleotides: TGTGCCAGCAACCAAAGGGGCTACGAGCAGTACTTC. Amino acids: CASNQRGYEQYF.

The chain recombines TRBV28 with TRBJ1-5, with D tentatively TRBD1 (6 bases). Trimming removed 7 bases from V and 7 bases from J, with 11 bases in between. The CDR3 is 12 residues long. Germline lookup yields CDR1 MDHEN and CDR2 SYDVKM. CDR3 sequence reads: CASTQGSQPQHF. The CDR3 DNA follows: TGTGCCAGCACCCAGGGGTCCCAGCCCCAGCATTTT.

V gene TRBV27 combines with J gene TRBJ2-1; 7 nucleotides agree with TRBD1. This CDR3 is 15 amino acids long. The V and J ends lost 6 bases and 4 bases, in that order; junction bases with no gene match: 9. Germline V gives CDR1 MNHEY, CDR2 SMNVEV (reference sequence). The CDR3 DNA follows: TGTGCCAGCAGGAAGATCCGGGACAGATACAATGAGCAGTTCTTC. Translating gives CASRKIRDRYNEQFF.

The rearrangement uses TRBV29-1 and TRBJ2-1, with 9 bases identical to TRBD2. CDR3 length equals 12 residues. Germline loops: CDR1 SQVTM, CDR2 ANQGSEA. V shed 5 bases, J shed 5 bases, and the junction held 1 base outside the gene matches. This CDR3 is CSVSGRNNEQFF. The DNA of the CDR3 is TGCAGCGTTAGCGGGAGGAACAATGAGCAGTTCTTC.

The chain has TRBV4-2 and TRBJ1-2, with 7 bases aligning to TRBD1. The CDR3 has 15 residues. J gave up 8 bases and V 0 bases, and 9 bases lay outside the gene matches. Germline V CDR1 and CDR2: LGHNA, YNFKEQ. CDR3 coding DNA: TGTGCCAGCAGCCAAGATCTGAGGCCAGGGGGAGGCTACACCTTC. The encoded protein is CASSQDLRPGGGYTF.

The J gene is TRBJ2-1, the V gene TRBV6-5; a weak D match, TRBD1 (5 bases). This CDR3 is 14 amino acids long. The germline V gene has CDR1 MNHEY and CDR2 SVGAGI. V was trimmed by 4 bases and J by 4 bases, leaving 11 bases between them. The CDR3 coding sequence is TGTGCCAGCAGTTTTCTACAGGCGTACAATGAGCAGTTCTTC. Protein product: CASSFLQAYNEQFF.

The CDR3 DNA sequence: TGTGCCAGCGGGGGGGGCCCAGGGGCGCGGGAGACCCAGTACTTC. Amino acids: CASGGGPGARETQYF. V gene TRBV6-5 combines with J gene TRBJ2-5, with D possibly matching TRBD2 (7 bases). With 8 bases removed from V and 5 bases from J, the gap between germline ends came to 21 bases. This CDR3 region has 15 residues. CDR1 is MNHEY and CDR2 is SVGAGI in the germline V gene.

This clone was detected only once. The chain carries TRBV4-1 and TRBJ1-2, with D hard to call. Looked up from germline, CDR1 is MGHRA and CDR2 is YSYEKL. V was cut by 0 bases and J by 0 bases, with 23 bases left in between. The CDR3 extends over 20 amino acids. The chain's CDR3 is CASSQDKSYRYYGANYGYTF. CDR3 sequence (DNA): TGCGCCAGCAGCCAAGATAAGTCTTACCGGTATTACGGAGCTAACTATGGCTACACCTTC.

The V call is TRBV13, the J call TRBJ1-4, with D uncertain. The germline V gene encodes CDR1 PRHDT and CDR2 FYEKMQ (reference sequence). The germline V and J ends were trimmed by 4 bases and 0 bases, with 9 bases remaining between them. The CDR3 loop spans 15 amino acids. The CDR3 coding sequence is TGTGCCAGCAGCTCTTCAGAAGCAACTAATGAAAAACTGTTTTTT. It codes for CASSSSEATNEKLFF. Looking up the rest from reference TRBV13 and TRBJ1-4 gives the full variable domain: AAGVIQSPRHLIKEKRETATLKCYPIPRHDTVYWYQQGPGQDPQFLISFYEKMQSDKGSIPDRFSAQQFSDYHSELNMSSLELGDSALYFCASSSSEATNEKLFFGSGTQLSVL.

The chain joins TRBV4-1 to TRBJ2-3, with 10 positions matching TRBD2. From germline, CDR1 is MGHRA and CDR2 YSYEKL. Germline trimming cut 4 bases from V and 3 bases from J; bases unmatched to any gene: 4. The CDR3 length is 15 residues. DNA for the CDR3: TGCGCCAGCAGCCCCATAGCGGGGGGTACAGATACGCAGTATTTT. Its protein product is CASSPIAGGTDTQYF.

The V call is TRBV7-8, the J call TRBJ2-2; 10 bases map to TRBD1. The CDR3 is 17 residues long. Germline V gene data show CDR1 as SGHVS and CDR2 as FQNEAQ. V lost 5 bases to trimming and J lost 3 bases; unmatched junction nucleotides: 9. CDR3 amino acids: CASSQDRDRGYTGELFF. Written as DNA, the CDR3 is TGTGCCAGCAGCCAAGACCGGGACAGGGGCTACACCGGGGAGCTGTTTTTT.

This clone was counted only a few times. This CDR3 is also generated by other DNA sequences in the sample. V is TRBV15 and J is TRBJ1-4, with a tentative D call TRBD1 (6 bases). The ends were cut back, 8 bases at V and 3 bases at J, with 10 bases in the middle. Germline V CDR1 and CDR2: LNHNV, YYDKDF (reference sequence). This CDR3 has 13 residues. The CDR3: CATRGGANEKLFF. The CDR3 bases are TGTGCCACCCGAGGGGGGGCTAATGAAAAACTGTTTTTT.

The CDR3 is CASEKRSYSYNEQFF. CDR3 DNA sequence: TGCGCCAGCGAGAAGAGGTCATATTCCTACAATGAGCAGTTCTTC. V is TRBV10-1 and J is TRBJ2-1; D gene uncertain. Germline-derived CDR1 and CDR2 are WNHNN and SYGVQD (reference sequence). This CDR3 region has 15 residues. Between the trimmed V and J ends, which lost 8 bases and 1 base, there was a span of 15 bases.

This chain connects TRBV7-8 to TRBJ1-2; possibly TRBD1 for D (5 bases). This CDR3 comprises 14 residues. Trimming stripped 5 bases from V and 8 bases from J, with 18 bases between. The V gene's germline CDR1 is SGHVS and CDR2 FQNEAQ. CDR3 amino acids: CASSPRHGGGGYTF. CDR3 nucleotide sequence: TGTGCCAGCAGCCCGAGGCACGGGGGTGGCGGCTACACCTTC.

The rearrangement joins TRBV15 to TRBJ1-5; D is possibly TRBD1 (5 bases). Germline values: CDR1 LNHNV, CDR2 YYDKDF (reference sequence). CDR3 length: 16 amino acids. V was shortened by 0 bases and J by 5 bases, with 14 bases between the two germline ends. CDR3 in amino acids: CATSRDVRQTDQPQHF. The CDR3 DNA reads as TGTGCCACCAGCAGAGATGTACGGCAGACAGATCAGCCCCAGCATTTT.

The V gene is TRBV27, the J gene TRBJ2-5; 9 nucleotides align to TRBD1. With 5 bases clipped from V and 5 bases from J, the junction kept 15 bases outside the gene matches. There are 17 residues in the CDR3. Germline assignment: CDR1 MNHEY and CDR2 SMNVEV (reference sequence). The CDR3 coding sequence is TGTGCCAGCAGTACAACCACCGGACAGGGGAATAAGGAGACCCAGTACTTC. Its translation: CASSTTTGQGNKETQYF.

Details on this clone: Germline and junction disagree at one end, which may indicate a read error. The J gene is TRBJ2-7, the V gene TRBV6-1; 7 bases agree with TRBD1. The V gene's germline CDR1 is MNHNS and CDR2 SASEGT. This CDR3 has 13 residues. Here the CDR3 reads CASREGASYEQYF. The CDR3 coding sequence is TGTGCCAGCCGTGAGGGGGCTTCCTACGAGCAGTACTTC.

V and J are TRBV2 and TRBJ1-1; D perhaps matches TRBD1 (5 bases). The CDR3 sequence is 13 residues long. Between the trimmed V and J ends, which lost 9 bases and 5 bases, there was a span of 16 bases. In germline, CDR1 is SNHLY, CDR2 FYNNEI. The CDR3, as DNA: TGTGCCAGTTTGGCTCAGGGTAGGACTGAAGCTTTCTTT. As protein: CASLAQGRTEAFF.

This clone was seen only once. This chain joins TRBV6-5 and TRBJ1-5; weak D call: TRBD1 (5 bases). In germline, CDR1 is MNHEY, CDR2 SVGAGI. V lost 6 bases, J lost 1 base, and 10 bases lay in between. The CDR3 totals 14 residues. As DNA, the CDR3 is TGTGCCAGCAGACCCGACAGCAGCAATCAGCCCCAGCATTTT. This codes for CASRPDSSNQPQHF.

The chain carries TRBV6-5 and TRBJ2-3; a weak D match, TRBD1 (6 bases). The CDR3 length is 15 residues. The ends were cut back, 6 bases at V and 8 bases at J, with 21 bases in the middle. CDR1 and CDR2 (germline): MNHEY, SVGAGI. The CDR3, as DNA: TGTGCCAGCAGCTCCACCCAGGGGCGGGCCGGTACGCAGTATTTT. Protein: CASSSTQGRAGTQYF.

This sequence joins TRBV7-6 and TRBJ1-5; no reliable D call. The germline CDR1 and CDR2 sequences are SGHVS and FNYEAQ. This CDR3 is built from 13 residues. V lost 2 bases and J 4 bases, leaving 6 bases between the germline ends. The CDR3 here is CASSLTENQPQHF. CDR3 nucleotide sequence: TGTGCCAGCAGCTTAACGGAGAATCAGCCCCAGCATTTT. Complete variable domain (other parts from reference TRBV7-6 and TRBJ1-5): GAGVSQSPRYKVTKRGQDVALRCDPISGHVSLYWYRQALGQGPEFLTYFNYEAQQDKSGLPNDRFSAERPEGSISTLTIQRTEQRDSAMYRCASSLTENQPQHFGDGTRLSIL.

The chain joins TRBV5-1 to TRBJ1-6; D uncertain. V was pared by 0 bases and J by 7 bases, with 14 bases between. This CDR3 is 16 amino acids long. Germline V lookup: CDR1 SGHRS, CDR2 YFSETQ. CDR3 residues: CASSLGEGGVNSPLHF. In DNA form, the CDR3 reads TGCGCCAGCAGCTTGGGAGAGGGCGGAGTGAATTCACCCCTCCACTTT.

To note about this clone: An end of the junction differs from the germline gene, which may be a read error. The gene calls are TRBV19 and TRBJ2-2; D is ambiguous. This CDR3 contains 13 residues. Germline V gene data show CDR1 as LNHDA and CDR2 as SQIVND (reference sequence). The CDR3 nucleotides are TGTGCCAGTAGTTTTTCCTCTCCCGGTGAGCTGTTTTTT. This gives the protein CASSFSSPGELFF.

The chain is built from TRBV5-1 and TRBJ2-5; TRBD2 matches 8 bases. Per the germline V gene, CDR1 is SGHRS and CDR2 is YFSETQ. The ends lost 4 bases at V and 2 bases at J; junction bases unmatched: 4. There are 14 residues in the CDR3. The CDR3 sequence is CASSGAGGQETQYF. The CDR3 DNA sequence: TGCGCCAGCAGCGGGGCGGGGGGACAAGAGACCCAGTACTTC.

The V call is TRBV11-1, the J call TRBJ2-5; 8 nucleotides agree with TRBD2. With V trimmed by 3 bases and J by 7 bases, 7 bases remained unmatched. Per germline, CDR1 SGHAT and CDR2 FQDESV (reference sequence). The CDR3 is 14 residues long. The CDR3 DNA is TGTGCCAGCAGCTTTAGTAGCGGGGCGGTGACCCAGTACTTC. It encodes CASSFSSGAVTQYF.

As to this clone: Different DNA sequences within this sample yield the same CDR3. The chain links TRBV28 to TRBJ1-5, with D uncertain. The V gene's germline CDR1 is MDHEN and CDR2 SYDVKM. V was trimmed by 6 bases and J by 3 bases, leaving 3 bases between them. CDR3 size: 11 residues. The CDR3 DNA reads as TGTGCCAGCAGCCTCAATCAGCCCCAGCATTTT. It translates to CASSLNQPQHF. Using reference TRBV28 and TRBJ1-5 for the parts outside the CDR3, the full variable domain is DVKVTQSSRYLVKRTGEKVFLECVQDMDHENMFWYRQDPGLGLRLIYFSYDVKMKEKGDIPEGYSVSREKKERFSLILESASTNQTSMYLCASSLNQPQHFGDGTRLSIL.